The present T cell receptor (beta chain) was sequenced within a study of cytomegalovirus exposure and HLA in healthy donors. CDR1 MGHRA and CDR2 YSYEKL come from the germline V gene. The CDR3 runs to 15 residues. V shed 2 bases and J 5 bases; nucleotides not matched to a gene: 2. TCRdb keeps only in-frame clones here, not all; method: immunoSEQ multiplex PCR. The table shows tens of thousands of clones, with roughly 93% occurring only once. The sample was PBMCs. The source is a man younger than 40 in good health and CMV-seronegative. The chain joins TRBV4-1 to TRBJ2-2, with 10 bases lining up with TRBD1. For the CDR3, the DNA is TGCGCCAGCAGCCAACCGGGACAGGGGACCGGGGAGCTGTTTTTT. Translated: CASSQPGQGTGELFF.